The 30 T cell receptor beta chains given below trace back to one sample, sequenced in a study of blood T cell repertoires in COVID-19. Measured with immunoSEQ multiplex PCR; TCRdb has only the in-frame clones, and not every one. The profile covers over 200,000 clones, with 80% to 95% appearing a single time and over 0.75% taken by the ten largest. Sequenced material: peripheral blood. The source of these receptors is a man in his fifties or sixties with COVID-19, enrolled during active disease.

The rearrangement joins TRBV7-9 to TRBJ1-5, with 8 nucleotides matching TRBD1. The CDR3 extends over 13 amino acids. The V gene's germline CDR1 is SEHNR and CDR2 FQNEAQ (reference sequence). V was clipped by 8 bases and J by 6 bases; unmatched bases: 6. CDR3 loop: CASAGTGGQPQHF. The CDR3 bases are TGTGCCAGCGCAGGGACAGGAGGTCAGCCCCAGCATTTT.

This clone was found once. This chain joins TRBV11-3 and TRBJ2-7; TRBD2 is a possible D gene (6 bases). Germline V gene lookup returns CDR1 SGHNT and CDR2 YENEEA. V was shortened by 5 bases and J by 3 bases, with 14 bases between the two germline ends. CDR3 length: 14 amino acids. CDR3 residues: CASSPQGGNYEQYF. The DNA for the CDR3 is TGTGCCAGCAGCCCCCAAGGCGGGAACTACGAGCAGTACTTC.

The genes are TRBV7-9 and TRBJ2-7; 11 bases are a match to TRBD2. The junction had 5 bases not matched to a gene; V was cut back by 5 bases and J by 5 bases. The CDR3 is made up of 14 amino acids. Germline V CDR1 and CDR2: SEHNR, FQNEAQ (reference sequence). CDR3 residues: CASSLSTSGNEQYF. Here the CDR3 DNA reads TGTGCCAGCAGCCTTTCGACTAGCGGGAACGAGCAGTACTTC.

The CDR3 DNA sequence: TGTGCCAGCAGTTATCAGGCAGGTCGAAACGAGCAGTACTTC. Its protein product is CASSYQAGRNEQYF. The chain carries TRBV6-5 and TRBJ2-7; unclear D gene. The V gene's germline CDR1 is MNHEY and CDR2 SVGAGI. The CDR3 runs 14 residues. V lost 3 bases and J lost 5, with 14 bases in between.

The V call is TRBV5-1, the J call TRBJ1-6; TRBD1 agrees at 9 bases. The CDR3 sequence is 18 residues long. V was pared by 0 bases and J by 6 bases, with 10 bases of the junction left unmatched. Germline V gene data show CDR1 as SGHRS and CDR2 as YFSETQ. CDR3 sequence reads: CASSLVGAGTGTNSPLHF. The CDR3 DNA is TGCGCCAGCAGCTTGGTGGGGGCAGGGACAGGGACTAATTCACCCCTCCACTTT.

The CDR3 sequence: CATSDLGHRFTSGNTIYF. CDR3 DNA: TGTGCCACCAGTGATTTGGGGCATCGGTTCACCTCTGGAAACACCATATATTTT. The rearrangement joins TRBV24-1 to TRBJ1-3; no clear D. Germline CDR1 is KGHDR and CDR2 is SFDVKD. The CDR3 spans 18 residues. The ends were cut back, 0 bases at V and 0 bases at J, with 14 bases in the middle.

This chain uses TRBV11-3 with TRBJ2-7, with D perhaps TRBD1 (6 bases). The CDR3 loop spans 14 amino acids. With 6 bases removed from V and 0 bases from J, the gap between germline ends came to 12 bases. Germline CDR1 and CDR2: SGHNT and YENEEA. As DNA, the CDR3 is TGTGCCAGCAGACCGGACAGCAGCTCCTACGAGCAGTACTTC. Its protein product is CASRPDSSSYEQYF.

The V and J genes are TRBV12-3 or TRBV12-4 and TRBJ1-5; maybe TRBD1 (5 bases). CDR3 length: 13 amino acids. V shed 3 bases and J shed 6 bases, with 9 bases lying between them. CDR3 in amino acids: CASSLVRGQPQHF. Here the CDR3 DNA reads TGTGCCAGCAGTTTGGTTAGGGGTCAGCCCCAGCATTTT.

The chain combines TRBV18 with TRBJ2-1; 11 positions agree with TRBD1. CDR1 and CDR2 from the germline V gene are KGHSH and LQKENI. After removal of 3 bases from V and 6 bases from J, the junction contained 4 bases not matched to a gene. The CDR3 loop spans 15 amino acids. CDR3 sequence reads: CASSPDRGQANEQFF. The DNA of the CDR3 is TGTGCCAGCTCACCGGACAGGGGGCAGGCCAATGAGCAGTTCTTC.

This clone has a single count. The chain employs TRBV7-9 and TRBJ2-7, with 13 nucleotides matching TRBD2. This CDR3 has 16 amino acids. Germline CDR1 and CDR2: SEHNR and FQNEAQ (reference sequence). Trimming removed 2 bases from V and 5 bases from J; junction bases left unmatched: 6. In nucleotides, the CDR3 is TGTGCCAGCAGCTTAACTACTAGCGGGAGGGCCCACGAGCAGTACTTC. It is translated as CASSLTTSGRAHEQYF.

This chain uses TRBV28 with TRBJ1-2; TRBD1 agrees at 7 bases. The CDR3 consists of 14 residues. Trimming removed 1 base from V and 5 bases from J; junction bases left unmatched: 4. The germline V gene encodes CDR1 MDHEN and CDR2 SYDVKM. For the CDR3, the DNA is TGTGCCAGCAGTTTATCGCGCAGGGGGTATGGCTACACCTTC. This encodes CASSLSRRGYGYTF.

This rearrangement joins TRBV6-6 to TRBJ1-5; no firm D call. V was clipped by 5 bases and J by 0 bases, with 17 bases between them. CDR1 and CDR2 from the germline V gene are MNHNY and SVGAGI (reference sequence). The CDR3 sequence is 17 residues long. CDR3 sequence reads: CASSPRPGPNSNQPQHF. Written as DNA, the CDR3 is TGTGCCAGCAGTCCGCGTCCTGGGCCGAATAGCAATCAGCCCCAGCATTTT.

The DNA for the CDR3 is TGTGCCATCAGTGACAACGGACAGAGTAACACTGAAGCTTTCTTT. Protein: CAISDNGQSNTEAFF. The chain carries TRBV10-3 and TRBJ1-1; TRBD1 might be the D (6 bases). This CDR3 has 15 amino acids. CDR1 and CDR2 (germline): ENHRY, SYGVKD. The V end was cut by 3 bases, the J end by 2 bases, with 13 bases between.

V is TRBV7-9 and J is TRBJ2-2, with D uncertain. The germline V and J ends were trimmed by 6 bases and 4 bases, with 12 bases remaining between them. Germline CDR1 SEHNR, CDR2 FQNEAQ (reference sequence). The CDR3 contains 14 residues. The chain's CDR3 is CASRDWATTGELFF. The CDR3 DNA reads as TGTGCCAGCAGGGATTGGGCTACCACCGGGGAGCTGTTTTTT. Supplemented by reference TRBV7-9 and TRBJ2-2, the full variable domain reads DTGVSQNPRHKITKRGQNVTFRCDPISEHNRLYWYRQTLGQGPEFLTYFQNEAQLEKSRLLSDRFSAERPKGSFSTLEIQRTEQGDSAMYLCASRDWATTGELFFGEGSRLTVL.

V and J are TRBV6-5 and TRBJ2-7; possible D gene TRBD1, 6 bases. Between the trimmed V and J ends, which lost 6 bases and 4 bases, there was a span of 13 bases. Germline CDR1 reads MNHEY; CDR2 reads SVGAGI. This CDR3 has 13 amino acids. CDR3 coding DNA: TGTGCCAGCAGAGGTGCAGGGGATTACGAGCAGTACTTC. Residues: CASRGAGDYEQYF.

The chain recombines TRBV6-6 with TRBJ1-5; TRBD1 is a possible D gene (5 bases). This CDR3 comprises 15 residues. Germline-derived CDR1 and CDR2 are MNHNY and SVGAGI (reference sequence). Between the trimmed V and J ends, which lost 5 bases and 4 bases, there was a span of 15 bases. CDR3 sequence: CASSLKTDQNQPQHF. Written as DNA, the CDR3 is TGTGCCAGCAGTCTGAAGACAGACCAGAATCAGCCCCAGCATTTT.

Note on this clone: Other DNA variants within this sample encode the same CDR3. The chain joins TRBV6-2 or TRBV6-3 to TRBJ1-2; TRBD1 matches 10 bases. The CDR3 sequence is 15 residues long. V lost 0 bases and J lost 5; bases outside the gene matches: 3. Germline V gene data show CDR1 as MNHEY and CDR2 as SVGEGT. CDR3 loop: CASSYSGQGDYGYTF. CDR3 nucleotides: TGTGCCAGCAGTTACTCAGGACAGGGGGATTATGGCTACACCTTC.

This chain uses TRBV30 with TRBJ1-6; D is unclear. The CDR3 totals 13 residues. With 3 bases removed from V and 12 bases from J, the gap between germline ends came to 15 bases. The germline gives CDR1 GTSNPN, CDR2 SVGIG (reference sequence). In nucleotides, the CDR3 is TGTGCCTGGAGAACCTCCCCGATACTACCCCTCCACTTT. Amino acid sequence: CAWRTSPILPLHF.

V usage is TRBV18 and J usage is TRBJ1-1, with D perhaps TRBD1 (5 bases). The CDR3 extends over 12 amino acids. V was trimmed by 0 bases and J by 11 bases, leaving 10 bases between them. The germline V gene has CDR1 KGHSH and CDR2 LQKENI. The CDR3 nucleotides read TGTGCCAGCTCACCACCGGAGGGACGCGCTTTCTTT. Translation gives CASSPPEGRAFF. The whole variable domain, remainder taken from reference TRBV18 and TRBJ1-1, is NAGVMQNPRHLVRRRGQEARLRCSPMKGHSHVYWYRQLPEEGLKFMVYLQKENIIDESGMPKERFSAEFPKEGPSILRIQQVVRGDSAAYFCASSPPEGRAFFGQGTRLTVV.

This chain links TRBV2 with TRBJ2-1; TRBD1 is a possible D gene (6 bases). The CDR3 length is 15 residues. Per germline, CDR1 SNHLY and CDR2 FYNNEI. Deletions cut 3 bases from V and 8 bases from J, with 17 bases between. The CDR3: CASSERGSVSYEQFF. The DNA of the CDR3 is TGTGCCAGCAGTGAGAGGGGGTCCGTATCCTATGAGCAGTTCTTC. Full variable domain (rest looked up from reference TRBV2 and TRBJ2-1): EPEVTQTPSHQVTQMGQEVILRCVPISNHLYFYWYRQILGQKVEFLVSFYNNEISEKSEIFDDQFSVERPDGSNFTLKIRSTKLEDSAMYFCASSERGSVSYEQFFGPGTRLTVL.

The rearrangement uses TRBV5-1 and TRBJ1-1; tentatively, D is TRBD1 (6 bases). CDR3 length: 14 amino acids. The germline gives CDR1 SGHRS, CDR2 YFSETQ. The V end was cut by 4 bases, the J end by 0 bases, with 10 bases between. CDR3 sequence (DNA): TGCGCCAGCAGCCCAGGGGCAATGAACACTGAAGCTTTCTTT. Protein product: CASSPGAMNTEAFF.

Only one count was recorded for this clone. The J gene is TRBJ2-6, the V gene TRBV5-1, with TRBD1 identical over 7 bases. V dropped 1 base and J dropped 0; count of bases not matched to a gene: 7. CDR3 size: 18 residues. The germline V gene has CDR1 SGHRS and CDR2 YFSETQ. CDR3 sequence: CASSLTGDGFSGANVLTF. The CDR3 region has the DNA TGCGCCAGCAGCTTGACAGGGGATGGCTTCTCTGGGGCCAACGTCCTGACTTTC.

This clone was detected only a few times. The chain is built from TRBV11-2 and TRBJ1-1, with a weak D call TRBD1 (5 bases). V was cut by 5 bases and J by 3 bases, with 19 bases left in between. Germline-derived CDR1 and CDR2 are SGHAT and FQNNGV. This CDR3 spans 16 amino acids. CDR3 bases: TGTGCCAGCAGCCCTCAACTCCCGACAGCACACACTGAAGCTTTCTTT. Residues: CASSPQLPTAHTEAFF.

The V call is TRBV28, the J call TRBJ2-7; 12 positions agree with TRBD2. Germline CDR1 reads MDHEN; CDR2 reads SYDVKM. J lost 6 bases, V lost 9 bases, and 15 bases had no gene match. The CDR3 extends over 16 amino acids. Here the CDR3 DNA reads TGTGCCAGGTACAGGGGCCTAGCGGGAGGGCCCTCCGAGCAGTACTTC. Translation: CARYRGLAGGPSEQYF.

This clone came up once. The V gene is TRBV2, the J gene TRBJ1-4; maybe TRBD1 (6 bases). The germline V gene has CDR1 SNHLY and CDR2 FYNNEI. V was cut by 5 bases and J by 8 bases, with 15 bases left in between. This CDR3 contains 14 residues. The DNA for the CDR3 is TGTGCCAGCAGTAAAGGGGGGGTTGGGGAAAAACTGTTTTTT. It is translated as CASSKGGVGEKLFF.

In DNA form, the CDR3 reads TGTGCCATCAGTGAAGGTCAGGGGAGGGGAAATGAGCAGTTCTTC. This translates into CAISEGQGRGNEQFF. The V and J genes are TRBV10-3 and TRBJ2-1, with D possibly matching TRBD2 (7 bases). This CDR3 spans 15 amino acids. Germline V CDR1 and CDR2: ENHRY, SYGVKD. The V gene lost 3 bases and the J gene lost 7 bases, with 16 bases spanning the gap.

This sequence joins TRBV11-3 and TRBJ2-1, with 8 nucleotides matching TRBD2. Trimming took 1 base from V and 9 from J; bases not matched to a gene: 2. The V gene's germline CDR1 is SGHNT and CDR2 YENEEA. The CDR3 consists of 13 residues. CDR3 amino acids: CASSLAGGAEQFF. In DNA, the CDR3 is TGTGCCAGCAGCTTAGCCGGGGGGGCTGAGCAGTTCTTC.

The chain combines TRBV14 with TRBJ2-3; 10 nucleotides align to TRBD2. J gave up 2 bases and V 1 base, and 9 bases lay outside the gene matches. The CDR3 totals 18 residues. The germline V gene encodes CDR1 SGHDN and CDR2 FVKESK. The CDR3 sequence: CASSQALAGAGFTDTQYF. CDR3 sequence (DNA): TGTGCCAGCAGCCAAGCGCTAGCGGGAGCGGGCTTCACAGATACGCAGTATTTT. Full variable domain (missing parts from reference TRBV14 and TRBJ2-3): EAGVTQFPSHSVIEKGQTVTLRCDPISGHDNLYWYRRVMGKEIKFLLHFVKESKQDESGMPNNRFLAERTGGTYSTLKVQPAELEDSGVYFCASSQALAGAGFTDTQYFGPGTRLTVL.

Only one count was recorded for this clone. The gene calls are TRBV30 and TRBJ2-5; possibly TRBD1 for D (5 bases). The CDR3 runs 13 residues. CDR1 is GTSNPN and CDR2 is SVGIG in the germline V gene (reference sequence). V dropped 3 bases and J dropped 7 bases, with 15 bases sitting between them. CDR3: CAWSHSGARTQYF. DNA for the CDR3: TGTGCCTGGAGCCACAGTGGGGCGAGGACCCAGTACTTC.

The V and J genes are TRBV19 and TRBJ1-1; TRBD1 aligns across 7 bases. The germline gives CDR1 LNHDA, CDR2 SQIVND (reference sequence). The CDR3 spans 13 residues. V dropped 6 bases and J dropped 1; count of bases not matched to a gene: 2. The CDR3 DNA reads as TGTGCCAGTAGCACAGGGGCGAACACTGAAGCTTTCTTT. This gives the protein CASSTGANTEAFF.